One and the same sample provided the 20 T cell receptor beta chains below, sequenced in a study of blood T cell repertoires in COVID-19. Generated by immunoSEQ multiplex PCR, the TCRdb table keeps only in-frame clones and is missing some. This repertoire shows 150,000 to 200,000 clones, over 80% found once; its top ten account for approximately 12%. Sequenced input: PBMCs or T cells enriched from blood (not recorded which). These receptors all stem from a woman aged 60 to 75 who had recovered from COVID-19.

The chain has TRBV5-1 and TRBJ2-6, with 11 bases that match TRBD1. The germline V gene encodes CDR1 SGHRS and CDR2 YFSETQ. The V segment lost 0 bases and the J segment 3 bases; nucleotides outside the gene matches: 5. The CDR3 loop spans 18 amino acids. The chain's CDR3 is CASSLVGQGALGANVLTF. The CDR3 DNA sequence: TGCGCCAGCAGCTTGGTAGGACAGGGGGCGCTTGGGGCCAACGTCCTGACTTTC.

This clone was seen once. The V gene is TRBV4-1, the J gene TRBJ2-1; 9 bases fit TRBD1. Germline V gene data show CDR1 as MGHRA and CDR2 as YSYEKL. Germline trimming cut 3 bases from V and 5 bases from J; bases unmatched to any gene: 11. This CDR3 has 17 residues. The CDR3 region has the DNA TGCGCCAGCAGCCAGTCTCCAGGGACAGGGTTCCACAATGAGCAGTTCTTC. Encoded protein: CASSQSPGTGFHNEQFF.

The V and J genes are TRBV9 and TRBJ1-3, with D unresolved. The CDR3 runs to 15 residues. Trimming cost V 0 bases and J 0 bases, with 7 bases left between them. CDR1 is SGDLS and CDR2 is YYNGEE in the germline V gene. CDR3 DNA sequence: TGTGCCAGCAGCGTAGCCCCAGTCTCTGGAAACACCATATATTTT. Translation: CASSVAPVSGNTIYF. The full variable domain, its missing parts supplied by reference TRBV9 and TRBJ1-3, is DSGVTQTPKHLITATGQRVTLRCSPRSGDLSVYWYQQSLDQGLQFLIQYYNGEERAKGNILERFSAQQFPDLHSELNLSSLELGDSALYFCASSVAPVSGNTIYFGEGSWLTVV.

The CDR3 DNA sequence: TGCGCCAGCAGTGTGGAGGTGAACACTGAAGCTTTCTTT. Translation gives CASSVEVNTEAFF. The genes are TRBV10-2 and TRBJ1-1; D is ambiguous. Germline V lookup: CDR1 WSHSY, CDR2 SAAADI. The CDR3 covers 13 residues. V gave up 4 bases and J gave up 0 bases, with 6 bases separating them.

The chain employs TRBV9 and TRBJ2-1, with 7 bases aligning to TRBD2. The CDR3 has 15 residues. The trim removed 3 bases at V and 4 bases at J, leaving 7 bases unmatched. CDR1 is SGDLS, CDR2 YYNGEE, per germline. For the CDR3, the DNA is TGTGCCAGCAGCGACGGCGGGAGAGCTTACAATGAGCAGTTCTTC. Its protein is CASSDGGRAYNEQFF.

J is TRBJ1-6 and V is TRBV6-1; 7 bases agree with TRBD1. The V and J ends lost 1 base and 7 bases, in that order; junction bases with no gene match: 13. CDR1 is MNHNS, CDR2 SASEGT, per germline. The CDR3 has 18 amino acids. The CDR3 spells CASSEVGKNRDSNSPLHF. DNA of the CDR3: TGTGCCAGCAGTGAAGTGGGGAAAAACCGGGACAGCAATTCACCCCTCCACTTT.

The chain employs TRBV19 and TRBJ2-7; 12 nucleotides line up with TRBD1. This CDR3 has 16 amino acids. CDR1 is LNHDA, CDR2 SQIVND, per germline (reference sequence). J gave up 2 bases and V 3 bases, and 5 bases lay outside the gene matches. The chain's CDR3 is CASSIGDRGQAYEQYF. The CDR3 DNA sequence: TGTGCCAGTAGTATTGGGGACAGGGGGCAGGCCTACGAGCAGTACTTC.

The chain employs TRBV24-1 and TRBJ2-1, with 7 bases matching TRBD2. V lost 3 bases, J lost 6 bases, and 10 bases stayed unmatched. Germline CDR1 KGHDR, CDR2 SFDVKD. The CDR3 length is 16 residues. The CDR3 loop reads CATSDPGAGEGNEQFF. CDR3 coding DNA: TGTGCCACCAGTGATCCCGGGGCGGGAGAGGGCAATGAGCAGTTCTTC.

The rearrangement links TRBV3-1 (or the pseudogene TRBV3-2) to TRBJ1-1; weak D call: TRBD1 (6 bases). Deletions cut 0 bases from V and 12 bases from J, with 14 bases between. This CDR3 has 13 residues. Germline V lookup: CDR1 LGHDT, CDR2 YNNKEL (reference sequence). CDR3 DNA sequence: TGTGCCAGCAGCCAAGATCTACGGGGGGCAACTTTCTTT. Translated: CASSQDLRGATFF.

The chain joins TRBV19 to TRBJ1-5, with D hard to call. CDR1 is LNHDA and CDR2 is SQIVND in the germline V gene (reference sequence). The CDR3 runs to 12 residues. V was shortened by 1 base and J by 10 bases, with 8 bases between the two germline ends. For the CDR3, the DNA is TGTGCCAGTAGTATAGGGGGAGACCCCCAGCATTTT. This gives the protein CASSIGGDPQHF.

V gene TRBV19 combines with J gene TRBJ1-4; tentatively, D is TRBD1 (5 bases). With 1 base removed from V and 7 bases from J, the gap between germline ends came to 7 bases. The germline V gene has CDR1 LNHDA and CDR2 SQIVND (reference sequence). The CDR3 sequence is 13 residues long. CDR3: CASSIGQTEKLFF. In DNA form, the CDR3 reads TGTGCCAGTAGTATAGGACAGACTGAAAAACTGTTTTTT.

DNA for the CDR3: TGTGCCAGCAGCTTAAGCGAGAGGTACGAGCAGTACTTC. As protein: CASSLSERYEQYF. V and J are TRBV11-2 and TRBJ2-7; D uncertain. CDR1 is SGHAT, CDR2 FQNNGV, per germline. V lost 2 bases and J 4 bases, leaving 9 bases between the germline ends. The CDR3 has 13 residues.

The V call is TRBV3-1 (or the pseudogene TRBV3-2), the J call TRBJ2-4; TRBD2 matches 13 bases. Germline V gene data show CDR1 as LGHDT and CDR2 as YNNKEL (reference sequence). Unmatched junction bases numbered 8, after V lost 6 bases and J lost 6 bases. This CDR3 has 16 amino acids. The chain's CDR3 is CASSPPGLAGLNIQYF. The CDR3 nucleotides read TGTGCCAGCAGTCCCCCGGGACTAGCGGGGCTAAACATTCAGTACTTC.

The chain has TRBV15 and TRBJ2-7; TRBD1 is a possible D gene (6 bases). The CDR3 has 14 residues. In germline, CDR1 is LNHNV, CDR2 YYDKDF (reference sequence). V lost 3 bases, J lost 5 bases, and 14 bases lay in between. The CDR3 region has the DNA TGTGCCACCAGCAGGACCGGGACAACCCACGAGCAGTACTTC. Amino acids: CATSRTGTTHEQYF. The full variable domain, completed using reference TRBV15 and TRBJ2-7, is DAMVIQNPRYQVTQFGKPVTLSCSQTLNHNVMYWYQQKSSQAPKLLFHYYDKDFNNEADTPDNFQSRRPNTSFCFLDIRSPGLGDTAMYLCATSRTGTTHEQYFGPGTRLTVT.

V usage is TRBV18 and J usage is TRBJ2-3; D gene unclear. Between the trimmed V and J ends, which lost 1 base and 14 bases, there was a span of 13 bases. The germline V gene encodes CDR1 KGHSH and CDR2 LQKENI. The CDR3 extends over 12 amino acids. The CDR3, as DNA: TGTGCCAGCTCACCACAACAGAATGGGCCGTATTTT. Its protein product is CASSPQQNGPYF. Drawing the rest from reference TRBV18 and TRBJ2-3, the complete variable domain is NAGVMQNPRHLVRRRGQEARLRCSPMKGHSHVYWYRQLPEEGLKFMVYLQKENIIDESGMPKERFSAEFPKEGPSILRIQQVVRGDSAAYFCASSPQQNGPYFGPGTRLTVL.

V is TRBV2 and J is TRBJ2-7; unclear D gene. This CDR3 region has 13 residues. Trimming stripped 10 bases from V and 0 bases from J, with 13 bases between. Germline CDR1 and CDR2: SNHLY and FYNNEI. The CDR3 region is CATGSAPSYEQYF. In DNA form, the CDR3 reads TGTGCCACCGGGTCGGCACCCTCCTACGAGCAGTACTTC.

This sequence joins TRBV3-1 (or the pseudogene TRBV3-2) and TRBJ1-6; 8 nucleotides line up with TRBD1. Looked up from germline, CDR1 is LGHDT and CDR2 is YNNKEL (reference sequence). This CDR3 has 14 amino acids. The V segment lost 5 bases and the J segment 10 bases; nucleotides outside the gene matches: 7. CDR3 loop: CASSYRGLGSPLHF. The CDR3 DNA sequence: TGTGCCAGCAGCTACAGGGGGTTGGGATCACCCCTCCACTTT.

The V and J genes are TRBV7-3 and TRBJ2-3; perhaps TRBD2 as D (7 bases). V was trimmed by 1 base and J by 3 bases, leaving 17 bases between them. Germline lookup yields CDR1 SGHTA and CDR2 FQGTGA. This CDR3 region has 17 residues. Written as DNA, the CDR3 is TGTGCCAGCAGCTTAAGGTACAGGGAGGGAGGTACAGATACGCAGTATTTT. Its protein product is CASSLRYREGGTDTQYF. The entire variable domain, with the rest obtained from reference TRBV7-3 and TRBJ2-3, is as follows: GAGVSQTPSNKVTEKGKYVELRCDPISGHTALYWYRQSLGQGPEFLIYFQGTGAADDSGLPNDRFFAVRPEGSVSTLKIQRTERGDSAVYLCASSLRYREGGTDTQYFGPGTRLTVL.

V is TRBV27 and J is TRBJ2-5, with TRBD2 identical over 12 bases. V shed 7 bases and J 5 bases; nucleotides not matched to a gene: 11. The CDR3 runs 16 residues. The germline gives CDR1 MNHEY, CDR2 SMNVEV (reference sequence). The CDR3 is CASTQTSGRGAETQYF. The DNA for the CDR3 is TGTGCCAGCACCCAGACTAGCGGGAGAGGAGCTGAGACCCAGTACTTC.

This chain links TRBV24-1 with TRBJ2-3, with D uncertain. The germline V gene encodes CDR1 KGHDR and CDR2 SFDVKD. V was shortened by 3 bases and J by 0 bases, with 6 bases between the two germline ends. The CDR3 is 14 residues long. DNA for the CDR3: TGTGCCACCAGTGATCTAACGAGCACAGATACGCAGTATTTT. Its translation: CATSDLTSTDTQYF.